Presented here are 7 T cell receptor beta chains from one specimen sequenced in a study of T cells in Graves' hyperthyroidism and ophthalmopathy. Researchers took RNA transcripts and amplified the TCR beta CDR3 regions from them. The study used the HTBI primer set for a first-round RT-PCR of the TCR CDR3. A single record per CDR3 protein comes from TCRdb applying MiXCR to the multiplex PCR reads. The sample lists 450,000 to 600,000 distinct CDR3 sequences, about 14% occurring once. Sequencing used blood. Receptor source: a woman aged 40 to 50 with Graves' hyperthyroidism.

The V gene is TRBV11-2, the J gene TRBJ2-1; 10 nucleotides align to TRBD2. Trimming removed 5 bases from V and 2 bases from J; junction bases left unmatched: 12. This CDR3 contains 18 residues. Germline CDR1 and CDR2: SGHAT and FQNNGV. This CDR3 is CASSLKVPGLATYNEQFF. The DNA of the CDR3 is TGTGCCAGCAGCCTAAAAGTCCCGGGACTAGCGACCTACAATGAGCAGTTCTTC.

This clonotype was seen ten or more times. The V and J genes are TRBV27 and TRBJ2-7, with 8 bases matching TRBD1. V lost 6 bases, J lost 3 bases, and 10 bases stayed unmatched. Germline lookup yields CDR1 MNHEY and CDR2 SMNVEV (reference sequence). This CDR3 has 15 amino acids. In DNA form, the CDR3 reads TGTGCCAGCAGGCTGACAGGGGTAGTGGACTACGAGCAGTACTTC. It translates to CASRLTGVVDYEQYF.

This clonotype was detected many times. The rearrangement joins TRBV6-1 to TRBJ2-2, with D tentatively TRBD2 (6 bases). With 6 bases removed from V and 0 bases from J, the gap between germline ends came to 20 bases. In germline, CDR1 is MNHNS, CDR2 SASEGT. CDR3 length: 18 residues. The CDR3 loop is CASRGVGGITANTGELFF. The CDR3 DNA reads as TGTGCCAGCAGGGGGGTCGGCGGGATAACCGCGAACACCGGGGAGCTGTTTTTT.

J is TRBJ1-1 and V is TRBV19, with D perhaps TRBD1 (6 bases). The ends were cut back, 10 bases at V and 4 bases at J, with 16 bases in the middle. The CDR3 is made up of 13 amino acids. Germline CDR1 and CDR2: LNHDA and SQIVND (reference sequence). The CDR3 sequence: CATSLTGVTEAFF. The CDR3 nucleotides read TGTGCCACCTCGCTGACAGGCGTCACTGAAGCTTTCTTT.

Concerning this clonotype: A read error may explain this, as a much larger clone is one base away. The chain couples TRBV12-3 or TRBV12-4 to TRBJ2-2; a weak D match, TRBD2 (6 bases). The CDR3 is 12 residues long. The CDR3 spells CASGFGGGELFF. In nucleotides, the CDR3 is TGTGCCAGCGGTTTCGGGGGCGGGGAGCTGTTTTTT.

Details on this clonotype: The final CDR3 position lacks the conserved phenylalanine or tryptophan, pointing to a likely read error. CDR3 region: CASSQDAVQETQYL. CDR3 DNA sequence: TGTGCCAGCAGCCAAGATGCAGTCCAAGAGACCCAGTACTTA. The gene calls are TRBV7-9 and TRBJ2-5; D gene ambiguous. V lost 5 bases to trimming and J lost 1 base, with 11 bases between them. The CDR3 loop spans 14 amino acids. Germline lookup yields CDR1 SEHNR and CDR2 FQNEAQ (reference sequence).

This clonotype occurred many times. This sequence joins TRBV18 and TRBJ2-1; no reliable D call. V lost 0 bases, J lost 0 bases, and 9 bases lay in between. The germline CDR1 and CDR2 sequences are KGHSH and LQKENI. The CDR3 consists of 16 residues. The CDR3 DNA is TGTGCCAGCTCACCACCCATCGGAAGCTCCTACAATGAGCAGTTCTTC. Its protein is CASSPPIGSSYNEQFF.